This T cell receptor beta chain was sequenced for a study of technical replicates of blood from several donors. The assay was immunoSEQ multiplex PCR, and TCRdb's table has in-frame clones only and misses some. The repertoire holds 65,000 to 75,000 clones, with approximately 86% as singletons. The CDR3 has 16 residues. V lost 2 bases to trimming and J lost 2 bases, with 11 bases between them. From germline, CDR1 is SGDLS and CDR2 YYNGEE. The rearrangement links TRBV9 to TRBJ2-6; D gene unclear. Sequenced sample: PBMCs. The sequence derives from a human donor in good health. Some clones in this sample may be carry-over from other donors' samples. The CDR3 DNA sequence: TGTGCCAGCAGCGTTTCTACGGGTACTGGGGCCAACGTCCTGACTTTC. This codes for CASSVSTGTGANVLTF. Filled out from reference TRBV9 and TRBJ2-6, the complete variable domain reads DSGVTQTPKHLITATGQRVTLRCSPRSGDLSVYWYQQSLDQGLQFLIQYYNGEERAKGNILERFSAQQFPDLHSELNLSSLELGDSALYFCASSVSTGTGANVLTFGAGSRLTVL.